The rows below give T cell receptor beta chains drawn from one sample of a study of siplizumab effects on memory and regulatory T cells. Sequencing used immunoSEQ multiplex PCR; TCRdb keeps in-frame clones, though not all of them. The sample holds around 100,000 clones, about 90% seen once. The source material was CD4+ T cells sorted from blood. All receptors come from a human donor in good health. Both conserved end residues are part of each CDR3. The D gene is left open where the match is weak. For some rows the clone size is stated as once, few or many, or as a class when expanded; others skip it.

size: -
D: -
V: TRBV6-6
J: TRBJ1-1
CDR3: CASNPGQYAEAFF
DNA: TGTGCCAGCAACCCCGGACAGTACGCTGAAGCTTTCTTT

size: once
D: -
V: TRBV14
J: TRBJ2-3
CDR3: CATVGSGDTQYF
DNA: TGTGCCACCGTGGGGTCTGGAGATACGCAGTATTTT

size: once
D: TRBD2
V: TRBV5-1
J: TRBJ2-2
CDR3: CASTLQTSGILGELFF
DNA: TGCGCCAGCACCCTGCAGACTAGCGGGATCCTCGGGGAGCTGTTTTTT

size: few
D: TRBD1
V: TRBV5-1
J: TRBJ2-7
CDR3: CASSLGGQASSYEQYF
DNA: TGCGCCAGCAGCTTGGGTGGACAGGCCTCGTCCTACGAGCAGTACTTC

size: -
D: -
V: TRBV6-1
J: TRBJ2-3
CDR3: CASSGALTDTQYF
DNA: TGTGCCAGCAGTGGGGCCCTCACAGATACGCAGTATTTT

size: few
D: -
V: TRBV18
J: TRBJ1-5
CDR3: CASSLKDRGGNQPQHF
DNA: TGTGCCAGCTCACTTAAGGACCGCGGGGGGAATCAGCCCCAGCATTTT

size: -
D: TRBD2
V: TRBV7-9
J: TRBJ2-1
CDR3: CASRTTSGDNEQFF
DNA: TGTGCCAGCAGAACCACTAGCGGAGACAATGAGCAGTTCTTC

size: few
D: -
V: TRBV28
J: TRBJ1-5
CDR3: CASISGIQPQHF
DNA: TGTGCCAGCATCTCGGGTATTCAGCCCCAGCATTTT

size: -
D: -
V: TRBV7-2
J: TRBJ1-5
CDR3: CASSLQAKNQPQHF
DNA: TGTGCCAGCAGCTTACAGGCTAAGAATCAGCCCCAGCATTTT

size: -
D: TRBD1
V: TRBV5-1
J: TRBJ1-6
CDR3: CASSLYRGRSPLHF
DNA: TGCGCCAGCAGCTTGTATAGGGGGCGTTCACCCCTCCACTTT

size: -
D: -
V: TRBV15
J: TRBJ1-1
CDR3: CATSRDLLGLGLAEAFF
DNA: TGTGCCACCAGCAGAGATCTACTGGGATTGGGTCTCGCTGAAGCTTTCTTT

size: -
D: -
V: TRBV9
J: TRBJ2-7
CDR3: CASSDTGNRDEQYF
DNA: TGTGCCAGCAGTGACACCGGAAACCGCGACGAGCAGTACTTC

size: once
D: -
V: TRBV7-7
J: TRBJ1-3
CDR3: CASSFLIGLGSGNTIYF
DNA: TGTGCCAGCAGCTTCCTTATAGGGTTGGGCTCTGGAAACACCATATATTTT

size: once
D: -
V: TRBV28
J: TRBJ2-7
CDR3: CASSSSYEQYF
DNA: TGTGCCAGCAGCTCATCATACGAGCAGTACTTC

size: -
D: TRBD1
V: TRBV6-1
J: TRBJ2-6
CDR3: CASSGTGTNVLTF
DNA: TGTGCCAGCAGTGGGACAGGAACCAACGTCCTGACTTTC

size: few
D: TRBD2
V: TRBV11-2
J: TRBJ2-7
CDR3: CASSSNLPRGGRNEQYF
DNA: TGTGCCAGCAGCTCCAACCTTCCCAGGGGCGGGAGGAACGAGCAGTACTTC